This T cell receptor beta chain was observed in a study of T-cell memory formation after mild COVID-19. Germline V CDR1 and CDR2: SGHRS, YFSETQ. Trimming took off 0 bases at V and 0 bases at J, with 7 bases between the two ends. The CDR3 runs 15 residues. TCRdb re-called the 5' RACE reads through MiXCR, storing one row per CDR3 protein. The sample lists about 190,000 distinct CDR3 sequences, 15% to 20% occurring once. Study-wide findings and caveats: The CD4+ clones that contracted clustered mainly within CM and EM, and the CD8+ clones concentrated in EMRA.

This clonotype was recorded at least ten times. No antigen is known for it. Sequencing used PBMCs or a T cell subset sorted from them (not recorded which). The J gene is TRBJ2-1, the V gene TRBV5-1; D perhaps matches TRBD2 (6 bases). This clonotype was sampled from an adult woman who had mild COVID-19 (a few samples of this study predate the infection). Cell type and time point are not known. CDR3 nucleotides: TGCGCCAGCAGCTTGGACGGGAGCTCCTACAATGAGCAGTTCTTC. Amino acids: CASSLDGSSYNEQFF.